The rows below give T cell receptor beta chains drawn from one sample of a study of T-cell reconstitution after alpha-beta-depleted transplantation in children. TCRdb used MiXCR to reprocess the PCR reads, holding one entry per CDR3 protein. This table holds approximately 430,000 distinct CDR3 sequences, around 15% found once. The material sequenced was PBMCs, mostly from graft donor cells, taken 360 days after TCRalphabeta/CD19-depleted stem cell transplant. The receptor set was obtained from a boy under two years old who had a stem cell transplant for Wiskott-Aldrich syndrome, so the T cells may come from the graft donor. Each CDR3 is given with its conserved first and last residue. A D gene is named only where the DNA matches it firmly. Some rows mark clone size as missing; the rest say once, few, many or name a class of expanded clone.

j_gene: TRBJ2-3
abundance: few
v_gene: TRBV6-5
d_gene: TRBD1
CDR3aa: CASSYTGGAEDTQYF
CDR3nt: TGTGCCAGCAGCTACACAGGGGGCGCGGAAGATACGCAGTATTTT

j_gene: TRBJ2-3
abundance: -
v_gene: TRBV4-3
d_gene: -
CDR3aa: CASSQGGETDTQYF
CDR3nt: TGCGCCAGCAGCCAGGGGGGTGAGACAGATACGCAGTATTTT

j_gene: TRBJ1-5
abundance: -
v_gene: TRBV6-2/TRBV6-3
d_gene: TRBD1
CDR3aa: CASSYHTTGKVLQPQHF
CDR3nt: TGTGCCAGCAGTTACCACACGACAGGGAAAGTCCTTCAGCCCCAGCATTTT

j_gene: TRBJ2-1
abundance: -
v_gene: TRBV20-1
d_gene: -
CDR3aa: CSAKRDWSYNEQFF
CDR3nt: TGCAGTGCTAAACGGGATTGGTCCTACAATGAGCAGTTCTTC

j_gene: TRBJ2-4
abundance: -
v_gene: TRBV7-9
d_gene: -
CDR3aa: CASSLTVQRAKNIQYF
CDR3nt: TGTGCCAGCAGCTTAACCGTACAGAGAGCCAAAAACATTCAGTACTTC

j_gene: TRBJ2-3
abundance: few
v_gene: TRBV30
d_gene: -
CDR3aa: CAWRREDTQYF
CDR3nt: TGTGCCTGGAGAAGAGAAGATACGCAGTATTTT

j_gene: TRBJ1-1
abundance: -
v_gene: TRBV29-1
d_gene: -
CDR3aa: CSVDRTGMNTEAFF
CDR3nt: TGCAGCGTTGACCGGACGGGCATGAACACTGAAGCTTTCTTT

j_gene: TRBJ2-7
abundance: few
v_gene: TRBV20-1
d_gene: -
CDR3aa: CSAPKAPEGSRGEQYF
CDR3nt: TGCAGTGCTCCTAAAGCCCCGGAAGGGTCGAGGGGCGAGCAGTACTTC

j_gene: TRBJ2-4
abundance: -
v_gene: TRBV5-1
d_gene: TRBD2
CDR3aa: CASSLTSGRELNIQYF
CDR3nt: TGCGCCAGCAGTTTGACTAGCGGGAGGGAGCTTAACATTCAGTACTTC

j_gene: TRBJ1-2
abundance: few
v_gene: TRBV6-5
d_gene: TRBD1
CDR3aa: CASRGDRETF
CDR3nt: TGTGCCAGCAGAGGGGACAGGGAGACCTTC

j_gene: TRBJ2-3
abundance: few
v_gene: TRBV5-4
d_gene: -
CDR3aa: CASRRALRTDTQYF
CDR3nt: TGTGCCAGCAGGCGGGCCTTAAGGACAGATACGCAGTATTTT

j_gene: TRBJ2-3
abundance: many
v_gene: TRBV12-3/TRBV12-4
d_gene: TRBD1
CDR3aa: CASSSGQGGTDTQYF
CDR3nt: TGTGCCAGCAGTTCGGGACAGGGGGGCACAGATACGCAGTATTTT

j_gene: TRBJ2-7
abundance: few
v_gene: TRBV12-3/TRBV12-4
d_gene: TRBD1
CDR3aa: CASSPGQVAYEQYF
CDR3nt: TGTGCCAGCAGTCCGGGACAGGTAGCCTACGAGCAGTACTTC

j_gene: TRBJ2-1
abundance: few
v_gene: TRBV19
d_gene: -
CDR3aa: CATRDGTFYNEQFF
CDR3nt: TGTGCCACCCGGGATGGAACTTTCTACAATGAGCAGTTCTTC

j_gene: TRBJ2-5
abundance: -
v_gene: TRBV5-6
d_gene: -
CDR3aa: CASSLYPNQETQYF
CDR3nt: TGTGCCAGCAGCTTGTACCCAAACCAAGAGACCCAGTACTTC

j_gene: TRBJ1-2
abundance: few
v_gene: TRBV6-5
d_gene: -
CDR3aa: CASSYDPFRENYGYTF
CDR3nt: TGTGCCAGCAGTTACGATCCCTTTAGGGAGAACTATGGCTACACCTTC

j_gene: TRBJ2-2
abundance: few
v_gene: TRBV4-3
d_gene: TRBD2
CDR3aa: CASSQGPPGLARTNTGELFF
CDR3nt: TGCGCCAGCAGCCAAGGACCGCCGGGACTAGCCCGGACGAACACCGGGGAGCTGTTTTTT

j_gene: TRBJ2-3
abundance: many
v_gene: TRBV29-1
d_gene: -
CDR3aa: CSLAVDNTDTQYF
CDR3nt: TGCAGCCTCGCCGTGGACAACACAGATACGCAGTATTTT

j_gene: TRBJ2-7
abundance: -
v_gene: TRBV7-2
d_gene: TRBD1
CDR3aa: CASSGDSPYEQYF
CDR3nt: TGTGCCAGCAGCGGGGACAGTCCCTACGAGCAGTACTTC

j_gene: TRBJ2-2
abundance: -
v_gene: TRBV15
d_gene: TRBD1
CDR3aa: CATSRGGRGPTGELFF
CDR3nt: TGTGCCACCAGCAGAGGGGGTAGGGGGCCCACCGGGGAGCTGTTTTTT

j_gene: TRBJ1-2
abundance: -
v_gene: TRBV4-1
d_gene: -
CDR3aa: CASTLRGGLVYGYTF
CDR3nt: TGCGCCAGCACCCTACGGGGGGGGCTTGTCTATGGCTACACCTTC

j_gene: TRBJ2-7
abundance: few
v_gene: TRBV6-5
d_gene: -
CDR3aa: CASSYRSTGNEQYF
CDR3nt: TGTGCCAGCAGTTACCGAAGTACAGGGAACGAGCAGTACTTC

j_gene: TRBJ1-1
abundance: few
v_gene: TRBV11-2
d_gene: -
CDR3aa: CASSFTTGNTEAFF
CDR3nt: TGTGCCAGCAGCTTTACGACAGGGAACACTGAAGCTTTCTTT

j_gene: TRBJ2-1
abundance: many
v_gene: TRBV20-1
d_gene: TRBD1
CDR3aa: CSAYNPGQGYNEQFF
CDR3nt: TGCAGTGCTTACAACCCGGGACAGGGGTACAATGAGCAGTTCTTC

j_gene: TRBJ1-2
abundance: -
v_gene: TRBV5-1
d_gene: -
CDR3aa: CASRRGILDGYTF
CDR3nt: TGCGCCAGCAGGCGAGGAATCTTAGATGGCTACACCTTC

j_gene: TRBJ2-1
abundance: -
v_gene: TRBV24-1
d_gene: -
CDR3aa: CATSDHRIYNEQFF
CDR3nt: TGTGCCACCAGTGATCACCGGATCTACAATGAGCAGTTCTTC

j_gene: TRBJ2-1
abundance: -
v_gene: TRBV16
d_gene: -
CDR3aa: CASSRAGIEQFF
CDR3nt: TGTGCCAGCTCGCGGGCGGGGATTGAGCAGTTCTTC

j_gene: TRBJ2-1
abundance: -
v_gene: TRBV20-1
d_gene: TRBD2
CDR3aa: CSARDRTSGRLNEQFF
CDR3nt: TGCAGTGCTAGAGATCGGACTAGCGGGAGACTGAATGAGCAGTTCTTC

j_gene: TRBJ2-7
abundance: -
v_gene: TRBV12-3/TRBV12-4
d_gene: TRBD2
CDR3aa: CASSFPRLAGGPYEQYF
CDR3nt: TGTGCCAGCAGTTTCCCCCGACTAGCGGGAGGGCCTTACGAGCAGTACTTC

j_gene: TRBJ2-7
abundance: few
v_gene: TRBV2
d_gene: -
CDR3aa: CASIRRTPPYEQYF
CDR3nt: TGTGCCTCCATTCGGCGTACCCCCCCGTACGAGCAGTACTTC

j_gene: TRBJ2-1
abundance: -
v_gene: TRBV4-1
d_gene: TRBD2
CDR3aa: CASSHQRTSGGPRWYEQFF
CDR3nt: TGCGCCAGCAGCCACCAGCGGACTAGCGGGGGACCTAGGTGGTATGAGCAGTTCTTC